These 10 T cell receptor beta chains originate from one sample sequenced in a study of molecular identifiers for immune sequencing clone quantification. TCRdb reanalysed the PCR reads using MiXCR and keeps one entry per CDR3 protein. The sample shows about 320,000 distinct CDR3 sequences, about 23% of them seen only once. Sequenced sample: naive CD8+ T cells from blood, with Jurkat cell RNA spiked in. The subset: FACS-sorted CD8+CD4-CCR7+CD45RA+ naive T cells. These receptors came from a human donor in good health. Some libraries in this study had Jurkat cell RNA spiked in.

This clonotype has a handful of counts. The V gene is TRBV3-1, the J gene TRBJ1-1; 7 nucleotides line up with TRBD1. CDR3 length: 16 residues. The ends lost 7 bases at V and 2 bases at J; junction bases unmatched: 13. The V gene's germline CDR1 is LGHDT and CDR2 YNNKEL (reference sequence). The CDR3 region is CASTAAGGQINTEAFF. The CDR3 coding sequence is TGTGCCAGCACCGCAGCGGGGGGACAGATTAACACTGAAGCTTTCTTT.

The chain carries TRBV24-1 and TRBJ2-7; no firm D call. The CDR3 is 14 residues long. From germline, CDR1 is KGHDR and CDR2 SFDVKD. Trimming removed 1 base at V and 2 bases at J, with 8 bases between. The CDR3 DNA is TGTGCCACCAGTGATTTTGGTAATCCCTACGAGCAGTACTTC. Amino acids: CATSDFGNPYEQYF.

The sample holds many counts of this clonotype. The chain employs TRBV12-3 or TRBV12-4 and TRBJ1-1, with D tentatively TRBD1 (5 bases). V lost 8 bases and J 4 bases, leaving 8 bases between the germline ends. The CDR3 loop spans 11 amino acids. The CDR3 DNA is TGTGCCAGCCGTCAGGGCACTGAAGCTTTCTTT. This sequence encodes CASRQGTEAFF.

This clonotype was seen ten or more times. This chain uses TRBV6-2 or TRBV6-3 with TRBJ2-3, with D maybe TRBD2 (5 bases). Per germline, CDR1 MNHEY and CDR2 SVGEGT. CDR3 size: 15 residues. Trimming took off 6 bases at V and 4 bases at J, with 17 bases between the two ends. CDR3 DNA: TGTGCCAGCAGCCTCGCCGGCCAGAGGGCAGATACGCAGTATTTT. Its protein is CASSLAGQRADTQYF.

CDR3 region: CASSLAQHPDTQYF. The CDR3 DNA is TGTGCCAGCAGTTTAGCTCAGCACCCAGATACGCAGTATTTT. The chain is built from TRBV12-3 or TRBV12-4 and TRBJ2-3; D unclear. CDR3 length: 14 residues. The V and J ends lost 0 bases and 4 bases respectively, with 8 bases between them.

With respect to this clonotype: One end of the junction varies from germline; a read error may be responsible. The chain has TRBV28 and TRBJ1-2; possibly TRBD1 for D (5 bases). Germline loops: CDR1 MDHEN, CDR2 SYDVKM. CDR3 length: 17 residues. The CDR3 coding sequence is TGTGCCAGCAGTTTTTTGTGGTCCCGCACCGGGACGAGGGGCTACGCCTTC. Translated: CASSFLWSRTGTRGYAF.

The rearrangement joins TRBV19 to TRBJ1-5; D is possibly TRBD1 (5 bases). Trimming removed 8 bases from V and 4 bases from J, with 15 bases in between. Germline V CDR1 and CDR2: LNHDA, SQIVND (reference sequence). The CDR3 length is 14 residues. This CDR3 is CASGGWGLNQPQHF. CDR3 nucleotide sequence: TGTGCCAGTGGCGGATGGGGGTTGAATCAGCCCCAGCATTTT.

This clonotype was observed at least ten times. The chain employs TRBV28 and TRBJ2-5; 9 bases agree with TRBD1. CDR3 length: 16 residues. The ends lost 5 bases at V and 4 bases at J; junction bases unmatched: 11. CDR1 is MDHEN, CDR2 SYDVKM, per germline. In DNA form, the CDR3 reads TGTGCCAGCAGTGTCGGGAGATACAGGGGGCGAGAGACCCAGTACTTC. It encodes CASSVGRYRGRETQYF.

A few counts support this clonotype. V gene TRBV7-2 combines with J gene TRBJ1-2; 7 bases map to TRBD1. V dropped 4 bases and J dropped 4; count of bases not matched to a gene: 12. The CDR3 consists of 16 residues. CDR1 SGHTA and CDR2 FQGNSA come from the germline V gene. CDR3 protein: CASSSHGGGVFYGYTF. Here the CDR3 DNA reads TGTGCCAGCAGCTCCCATGGAGGGGGCGTGTTCTATGGCTACACCTTC.

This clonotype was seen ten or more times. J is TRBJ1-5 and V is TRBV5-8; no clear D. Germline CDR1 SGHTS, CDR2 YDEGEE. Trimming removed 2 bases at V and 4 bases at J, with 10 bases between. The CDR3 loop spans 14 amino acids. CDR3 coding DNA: TGTGCCAGCAGCTTTTTTCACGGGAATCAGCCCCAGCATTTT. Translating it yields CASSFFHGNQPQHF.